The 31 T cell receptor beta chains below come from one sample, sequenced in a study of technical replicates of blood from a few donors. Produced via immunoSEQ multiplex PCR; TCRdb's table is partial and in-frame only. This sample yields tens of thousands of clones, of which about 96% are seen a single time; approximately 0.3% belongs to the top ten. What was sequenced was T cells isolated from PBMCs. The source is a human donor in good health.

The gene calls are TRBV7-9 and TRBJ2-1; 11 bases align to TRBD1. V lost 5 bases to trimming and J lost 6 bases; unmatched junction nucleotides: 3. Germline CDR1 SEHNR, CDR2 FQNEAQ (reference sequence). The CDR3 extends over 14 amino acids. This CDR3 is CASSQGQGVNEQFF. The CDR3 DNA is TGTGCCAGCAGCCAGGGACAGGGGGTCAATGAGCAGTTCTTC.

The chain recombines TRBV2 with TRBJ2-5; 7 nucleotides align to TRBD2. The CDR3 runs to 14 residues. V gave up 0 bases and J gave up 7 bases; unmatched junction bases: 5. The germline V gene encodes CDR1 SNHLY and CDR2 FYNNEI. CDR3 sequence: CASSEAASGGTQYF. The CDR3 nucleotides read TGTGCCAGCAGTGAAGCGGCTAGCGGAGGGACCCAGTACTTC.

This chain links TRBV6-6 with TRBJ2-3; TRBD2 aligns across 8 bases. Germline V gives CDR1 MNHNY, CDR2 SVGAGI (reference sequence). V shed 0 bases and J 6 bases; nucleotides not matched to a gene: 5. The CDR3 has 15 amino acids. This CDR3 is CASSYSPGGMDTQYF. The CDR3 DNA is TGTGCCAGCAGTTACTCACCGGGAGGGATGGATACGCAGTATTTT.

The chain links TRBV19 to TRBJ1-1; 8 bases line up with TRBD1. Trimming removed 5 bases from V and 0 bases from J; junction bases left unmatched: 8. The CDR3 runs to 16 residues. In germline, CDR1 is LNHDA, CDR2 SQIVND (reference sequence). For the CDR3, the DNA is TGTGCCAGTAGTCCGGGACAGGCCCTTATGAACACTGAAGCTTTCTTT. This sequence encodes CASSPGQALMNTEAFF.

V and J are TRBV10-3 and TRBJ2-5; TRBD1 agrees at 7 bases. J gave up 3 bases and V 6 bases, and 4 bases lay outside the gene matches. This CDR3 comprises 13 residues. CDR1 and CDR2 (germline): ENHRY, SYGVKD. CDR3 sequence: CAIRITGEETQYF. DNA of the CDR3: TGTGCCATCAGGATTACAGGGGAAGAGACCCAGTACTTC.

The chain carries TRBV9 and TRBJ1-4; D remains unclear. Trimming left V 3 bases short and J 7 bases short, with 16 bases between. The CDR3 covers 15 residues. CDR1 and CDR2 from the germline V gene are SGDLS and YYNGEE. CDR3 coding DNA: TGTGCCAGCAGCGATGAGGTGAATTCGGGTGAAAAACTGTTTTTT. Amino acid sequence: CASSDEVNSGEKLFF. The full variable domain, completed using reference TRBV9 and TRBJ1-4, is DSGVTQTPKHLITATGQRVTLRCSPRSGDLSVYWYQQSLDQGLQFLIQYYNGEERAKGNILERFSAQQFPDLHSELNLSSLELGDSALYFCASSDEVNSGEKLFFGSGTQLSVL.

This chain connects TRBV28 to TRBJ2-5; D gene ambiguous. Germline V gene sequence: CDR1 MDHEN, CDR2 SYDVKM. The CDR3 is 12 amino acids. Trimming stripped 5 bases from V and 9 bases from J, with 13 bases between. As DNA, the CDR3 is TGTGCCAGCAGTCAGGCCCCAAAGGCCCAGTACTTC. It codes for CASSQAPKAQYF.

The J gene is TRBJ1-5, the V gene TRBV6-4; D gene uncertain. V lost 3 bases, J lost 2 bases, and 11 bases lay in between. The CDR3 runs 15 residues. The germline gives CDR1 MRHNA, CDR2 SNTAGT. The CDR3 DNA follows: TGTGCCAGCAGTGAGGAATGGGCCTGCAATCAGCCCCAGCATTTT. Amino acids: CASSEEWACNQPQHF.

The chain recombines TRBV6-5 with TRBJ2-4, with TRBD1 matching over 10 bases. Germline CDR1 and CDR2: MNHEY and SVGAGI. The CDR3 covers 14 residues. Trimming cost V 5 bases and J 7 bases; bases outside gene matches: 5. The CDR3 region has the DNA TGTGCCAGCAGTCGGACAGGGGGGATGAACATTCAGTACTTC. Its protein product is CASSRTGGMNIQYF.

The rearrangement joins TRBV19 to TRBJ2-7, with a possible D match to TRBD1 (6 bases). From germline, CDR1 is LNHDA and CDR2 SQIVND (reference sequence). The CDR3 consists of 15 residues. V shed 3 bases and J shed 2 bases, with 14 bases lying between them. The CDR3 bases are TGTGCCAGTAGTATTTCCCCAGGGGAGACCTACGAGCAGTACTTC. It specifies CASSISPGETYEQYF.

V is TRBV7-9 and J is TRBJ1-1; TRBD1 is a possible D gene (5 bases). V was clipped by 5 bases and J by 1 base, with 11 bases between them. The CDR3 has 14 residues. CDR1 and CDR2 (germline): SEHNR, FQNEAQ (reference sequence). The CDR3 spells CASSPDRWNTEAFF. The CDR3 DNA sequence: TGTGCCAGCAGCCCCGACAGATGGAACACTGAAGCTTTCTTT.

With regard to this clone: This sample also contains other DNA sequences that code for the same CDR3. V gene TRBV27 combines with J gene TRBJ2-1; D ambiguous. The CDR3 spans 14 residues. V was trimmed by 0 bases and J by 4 bases, leaving 7 bases between them. CDR1 and CDR2 from the germline V gene are MNHEY and SMNVEV (reference sequence). CDR3 protein: CASSLSRGYNEQFF. The CDR3 nucleotides are TGTGCCAGCAGTTTATCCAGAGGTTACAATGAGCAGTTCTTC.

With respect to this clone: The same CDR3 also results from other DNA sequences found in this sample. The CDR3 DNA sequence: TGCGCCAGCAGCTCGACAGGAAACTATGGCTACACCTTC. As protein: CASSSTGNYGYTF. The rearrangement joins TRBV5-1 to TRBJ1-2; maybe TRBD1 (6 bases). Germline CDR1 reads SGHRS; CDR2 reads YFSETQ. V lost 3 bases and J 2 bases, leaving 8 bases between the germline ends. This CDR3 is 13 amino acids long.

This clone appeared once. J is TRBJ1-2 and V is TRBV29-1; 7 positions agree with TRBD1. Germline V lookup: CDR1 SQVTM, CDR2 ANQGSEA. This CDR3 is built from 16 residues. V lost 1 base and J lost 10; bases outside the gene matches: 18. CDR3 DNA sequence: TGCAGCGTTGAAGTGTTGAAGGACAGGTCGTCCATTTCCTACACCTTC. Its translation: CSVEVLKDRSSISYTF.

J is TRBJ1-2 and V is TRBV5-1; TRBD1 is a possible D gene (6 bases). V was clipped by 2 bases and J by 1 base, with 12 bases between them. This CDR3 is 15 amino acids long. CDR1 and CDR2 from the germline V gene are SGHRS and YFSETQ. The CDR3 nucleotides are TGCGCCAGCAGCTTAGGAGCACAGGGTAACTATGGCTACACCTTC. This codes for CASSLGAQGNYGYTF.

This chain uses TRBV4-2 with TRBJ2-7; a possible D gene is TRBD2 (5 bases). This CDR3 region has 15 residues. Trimming shortened V by 2 bases and J by 2 bases, and 13 bases separated the two germline ends. Per germline, CDR1 LGHNA and CDR2 YNFKEQ. This CDR3 is CASSQRLLGPYEQYF. The DNA for the CDR3 is TGTGCCAGCAGCCAACGCCTACTAGGTCCCTACGAGCAGTACTTC.

This clone was seen only once. J is TRBJ2-7 and V is TRBV28, with 7 bases that match TRBD1. Germline assignment: CDR1 MDHEN and CDR2 SYDVKM. This CDR3 region has 13 residues. The V gene end was trimmed by 5 bases and the J gene end by 9 bases; junction bases not matched to a gene: 10. For the CDR3, the DNA is TGTGCCAGCAGTGATACAGGGGACCGCGGGCAGTACTTC. This codes for CASSDTGDRGQYF.

This clone came up once. The chain links TRBV16 to TRBJ1-2; D remains ambiguous. V was trimmed by 2 bases and J by 10 bases, leaving 14 bases between them. CDR1 and CDR2 (germline): KGHSY, FQNENV. The CDR3 runs to 13 residues. The CDR3 DNA is TGTGCCAGCAGCCAAGTTTTCGTGGAGGACTACACCTTC. As protein: CASSQVFVEDYTF.

This rearrangement joins TRBV5-8 to TRBJ2-7; weak D call: TRBD1 (6 bases). This CDR3 is built from 15 residues. Trimming cost V 4 bases and J 1 base, with 15 bases left between them. From germline, CDR1 is SGHTS and CDR2 YDEGEE. CDR3 in DNA: TGTGCCAGCAGCCTCACTTTGGACAGTTCCTACGAGCAGTACTTC. Translated: CASSLTLDSSYEQYF. The whole variable domain, remainder taken from reference TRBV5-8 and TRBJ2-7, is EAGVTQSPTHLIKTRGQQATLRCSPISGHTSVYWYQQALGLGLQFLLWYDEGEERNRGNFPPRFSGRQFPNYSSELNVNALELEDSALYLCASSLTLDSSYEQYFGPGTRLTVT.

This chain connects TRBV4-3 to TRBJ2-1, with D uncertain. The CDR3 loop spans 15 amino acids. Trimming took off 3 bases at V and 0 bases at J, with 9 bases between the two ends. CDR1 is LGHNA and CDR2 is YSLEER in the germline V gene. CDR3 sequence reads: CASSQMESSYNEQFF. CDR3 DNA sequence: TGCGCCAGCAGCCAGATGGAGAGCTCCTACAATGAGCAGTTCTTC.

The chain combines TRBV14 with TRBJ2-5; 9 positions match TRBD2. CDR3 size: 18 residues. Losses at the gene ends were 2 bases for V and 3 bases for J; bases not matched to a gene: 13. Germline CDR1 is SGHDN and CDR2 is FVKESK. CDR3 in amino acids: CASSQFRLAGAGEETQYF. CDR3 nucleotide sequence: TGTGCCAGCAGCCAATTTCGGTTAGCGGGAGCTGGGGAAGAGACCCAGTACTTC.

The chain joins TRBV30 to TRBJ1-5; 8 nucleotides match TRBD1. Trimming took 0 bases from V and 7 from J; bases not matched to a gene: 5. Germline V gene data show CDR1 as GTSNPN and CDR2 as SVGIG (reference sequence). This CDR3 has 14 amino acids. CDR3 protein: CAWSVDREAQPQHF. For the CDR3, the DNA is TGTGCCTGGAGTGTGGACAGGGAGGCCCAGCCCCAGCATTTT.

The gene calls are TRBV6-5 and TRBJ1-5, with 8 bases identical to TRBD1. The ends lost 8 bases at V and 9 bases at J; junction bases unmatched: 6. Germline CDR1 and CDR2: MNHEY and SVGAGI. This CDR3 has 12 amino acids. The CDR3 sequence is CASQGAIGPQHF. The CDR3 region has the DNA TGTGCCAGCCAGGGGGCTATAGGGCCCCAGCATTTT.

The J gene is TRBJ1-2, the V gene TRBV4-3; D is uncertain. Germline CDR1 and CDR2: LGHNA and YSLEER. V lost 0 bases and J lost 5, with 10 bases in between. The CDR3 loop spans 14 amino acids. The CDR3 bases are TGCGCCAGCAGCCAAGATACCCCGGGGTATGGCTACACCTTC. Its translation is CASSQDTPGYGYTF.

The chain links TRBV18 to TRBJ1-1; 9 bases match TRBD1. CDR3 length: 14 residues. Per germline, CDR1 KGHSH and CDR2 LQKENI. With 3 bases clipped from V and 5 bases from J, the junction kept 4 bases outside the gene matches. The CDR3 here is CASSPIDRGTEAFF. CDR3 nucleotide sequence: TGTGCCAGCTCACCCATAGACAGGGGGACTGAAGCTTTCTTT.

The chain combines TRBV7-3 with TRBJ2-7; 7 nucleotides match TRBD2. Germline lookup yields CDR1 SGHTA and CDR2 FQGTGA. The CDR3 is made up of 15 amino acids. After removal of 3 bases from V and 3 bases from J, the junction contained 8 bases not matched to a gene. For the CDR3, the DNA is TGTGCCAGCAGCTTGACGGCGGGAGATCGCTACGAGCAGTACTTC. Its protein is CASSLTAGDRYEQYF.

The rearrangement links TRBV6-5 to TRBJ1-1; the D is unclear. The CDR3 is 14 amino acids. V gave up 6 bases and J gave up 0 bases, with 11 bases separating them. The germline V gene encodes CDR1 MNHEY and CDR2 SVGAGI. The CDR3 DNA reads as TGTGCCAGCAGGGCCACCGCCATGAACACTGAAGCTTTCTTT. This sequence encodes CASRATAMNTEAFF.

This chain connects TRBV27 to TRBJ1-5, with 8 bases lining up with TRBD1. The trim removed 2 bases at V and 5 bases at J, leaving 2 bases unmatched. This CDR3 region has 14 residues. Germline V gene sequence: CDR1 MNHEY, CDR2 SMNVEV (reference sequence). The CDR3 coding sequence is TGTGCCAGCAGTTTAAGGACAGGGTATCAGCCCCAGCATTTT. It encodes CASSLRTGYQPQHF.

The rearrangement joins TRBV7-8 to TRBJ2-7, with D possibly being TRBD1 (5 bases). Germline CDR1 and CDR2: SGHVS and FQNEAQ. Between the trimmed V and J ends, which lost 2 bases and 4 bases, there was a span of 9 bases. There are 13 residues in the CDR3. CDR3 protein: CASSLPTGYEQYF. In DNA, the CDR3 is TGTGCCAGCAGCTTACCCACAGGTTACGAGCAGTACTTC.

This chain uses TRBV19 with TRBJ2-1; a weak D match, TRBD1 (5 bases). Trimming took off 2 bases at V and 8 bases at J, with 13 bases between the two ends. This CDR3 has 14 amino acids. Looked up from germline, CDR1 is LNHDA and CDR2 is SQIVND (reference sequence). The CDR3 loop is CASSIQGRNDEQFF. The DNA of the CDR3 is TGTGCCAGTAGTATACAGGGCAGGAACGATGAGCAGTTCTTC.

Notes on this clone: Other DNA sequences from this sample encode an identical CDR3 as well. The chain joins TRBV14 to TRBJ2-1; 8 nucleotides align to TRBD2. Trimming took 4 bases from V and 4 from J; bases not matched to a gene: 6. Germline assignment: CDR1 SGHDN and CDR2 FVKESK. There are 15 residues in the CDR3. CDR3 region: CASSLAGGPYNEQFF. For the CDR3, the DNA is TGTGCCAGCAGCCTCGCGGGAGGCCCATACAATGAGCAGTTCTTC.